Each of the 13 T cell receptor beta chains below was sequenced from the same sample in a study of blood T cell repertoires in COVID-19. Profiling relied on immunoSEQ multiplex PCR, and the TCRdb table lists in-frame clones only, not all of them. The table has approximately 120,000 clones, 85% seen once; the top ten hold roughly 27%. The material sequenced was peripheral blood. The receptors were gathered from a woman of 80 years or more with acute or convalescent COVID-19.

CDR3 nucleotide sequence: TGTGCCACCAGCCGTCGACTAGTTGGGCTACAAGAGACCCAGTACTTC. Protein: CATSRRLVGLQETQYF. This chain connects TRBV15 to TRBJ2-5; possibly TRBD2 for D (6 bases). The germline V and J ends were trimmed by 5 bases and 2 bases, with 18 bases remaining between them. In germline, CDR1 is LNHNV, CDR2 YYDKDF (reference sequence). The CDR3 covers 16 residues.

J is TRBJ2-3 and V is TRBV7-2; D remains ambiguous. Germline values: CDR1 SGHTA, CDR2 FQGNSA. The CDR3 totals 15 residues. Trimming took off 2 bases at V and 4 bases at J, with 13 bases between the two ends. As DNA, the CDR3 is TGTGCCAGCAGCTTATCCGCGGTGCGGTCAGATACGCAGTATTTT. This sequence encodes CASSLSAVRSDTQYF.

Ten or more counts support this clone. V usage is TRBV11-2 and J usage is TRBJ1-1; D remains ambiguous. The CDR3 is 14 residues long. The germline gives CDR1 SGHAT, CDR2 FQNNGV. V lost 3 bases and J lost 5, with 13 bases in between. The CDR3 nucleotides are TGTGCCAGCAGCTTTAGTTCAGGCGGGACTGAAGCTTTCTTT. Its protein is CASSFSSGGTEAFF.

DNA of the CDR3: TGTGCCAGCAGTTTTGGAGGGAAATCGAACACCGGGGAGCTGTTTTTT. Translated: CASSFGGKSNTGELFF. V usage is TRBV28 and J usage is TRBJ2-2; a weak D match, TRBD2 (6 bases). Germline assignment: CDR1 MDHEN and CDR2 SYDVKM. Trimming removed 3 bases at V and 0 bases at J, with 11 bases between. The CDR3 runs to 16 residues.

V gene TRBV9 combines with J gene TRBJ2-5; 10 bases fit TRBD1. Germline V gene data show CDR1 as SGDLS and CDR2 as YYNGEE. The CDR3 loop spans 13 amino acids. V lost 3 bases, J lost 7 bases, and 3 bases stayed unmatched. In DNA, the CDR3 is TGTGCCAGCAGCGGTCGGGACAGGGGGACCCAGTACTTC. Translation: CASSGRDRGTQYF. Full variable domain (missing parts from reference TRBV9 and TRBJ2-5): DSGVTQTPKHLITATGQRVTLRCSPRSGDLSVYWYQQSLDQGLQFLIQYYNGEERAKGNILERFSAQQFPDLHSELNLSSLELGDSALYFCASSGRDRGTQYFGPGTRLLVL.

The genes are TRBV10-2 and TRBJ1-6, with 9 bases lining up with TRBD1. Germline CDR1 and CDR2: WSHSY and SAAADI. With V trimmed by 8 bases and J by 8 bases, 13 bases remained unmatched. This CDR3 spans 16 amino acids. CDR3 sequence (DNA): TGCGCCAGCCCACTTAGGCAGGGACAGGGCGATTCACCCCTCCACTTT. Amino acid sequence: CASPLRQGQGDSPLHF.

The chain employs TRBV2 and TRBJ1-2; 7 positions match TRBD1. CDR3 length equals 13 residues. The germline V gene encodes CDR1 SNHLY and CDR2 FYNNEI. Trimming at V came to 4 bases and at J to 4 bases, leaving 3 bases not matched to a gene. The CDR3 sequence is CASSGTGTYGYTF. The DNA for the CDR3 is TGTGCCAGCAGTGGGACAGGCACCTATGGCTACACCTTC.

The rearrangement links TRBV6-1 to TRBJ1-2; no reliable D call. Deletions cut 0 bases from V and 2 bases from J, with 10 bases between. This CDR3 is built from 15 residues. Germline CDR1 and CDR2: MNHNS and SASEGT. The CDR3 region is CASSEALGRNYGYTF. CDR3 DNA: TGTGCCAGCAGTGAAGCCCTGGGCAGAAACTATGGCTACACCTTC.

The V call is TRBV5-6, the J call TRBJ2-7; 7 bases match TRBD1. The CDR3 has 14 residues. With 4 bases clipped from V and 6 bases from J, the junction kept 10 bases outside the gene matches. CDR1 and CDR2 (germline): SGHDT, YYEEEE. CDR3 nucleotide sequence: TGTGCCAGCAGCCCGAGAGACAGGGTAAGCGAGCAGTACTTC. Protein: CASSPRDRVSEQYF.

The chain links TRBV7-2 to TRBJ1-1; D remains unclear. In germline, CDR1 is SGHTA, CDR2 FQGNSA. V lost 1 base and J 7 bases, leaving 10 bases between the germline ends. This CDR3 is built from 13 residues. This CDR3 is CASSLGDTYEAFF. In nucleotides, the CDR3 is TGTGCCAGCAGCTTAGGAGACACCTATGAAGCTTTCTTT.

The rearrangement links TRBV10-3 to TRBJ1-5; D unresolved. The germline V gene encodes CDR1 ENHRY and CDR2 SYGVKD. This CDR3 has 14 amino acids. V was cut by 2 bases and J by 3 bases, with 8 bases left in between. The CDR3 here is CAISERDSNQPQHF. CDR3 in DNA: TGTGCCATCAGTGAGAGAGATTCCAATCAGCCCCAGCATTTT.

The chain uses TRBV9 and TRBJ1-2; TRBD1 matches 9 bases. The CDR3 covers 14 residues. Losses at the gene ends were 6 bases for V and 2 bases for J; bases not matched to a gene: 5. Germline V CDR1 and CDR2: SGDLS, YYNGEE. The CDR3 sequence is CASNYGQGNYGYTF. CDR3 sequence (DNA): TGTGCCAGCAACTACGGACAGGGGAACTATGGCTACACCTTC.

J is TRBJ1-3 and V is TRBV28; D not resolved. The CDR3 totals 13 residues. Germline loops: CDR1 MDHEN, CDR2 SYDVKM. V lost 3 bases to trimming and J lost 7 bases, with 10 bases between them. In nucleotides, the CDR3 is TGTGCCAGCAGTTTGAGGCAGTTTAACACCATATATTTT. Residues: CASSLRQFNTIYF.